The next 15 T cell receptor beta chains were all read from a single sample in a study of T cell repertoires in cytomegalovirus infection. TCRdb fed the reads into MiXCR, producing one record per CDR3 protein. The profile shows about 530,000 distinct CDR3 sequences, 26% of them singletons. Sequenced sample: PBMCs. The receptors here all came from a human donor in good health (CMV status not recorded). Some clones in this sample may be carry-over from other donors' samples.

The chain recombines TRBV10-2 with TRBJ2-1, with D unresolved. The CDR3 contains 12 residues. With 0 bases removed from V and 12 bases from J, the gap between germline ends came to 9 bases. Germline V gene sequence: CDR1 WSHSY, CDR2 SAAADI. The CDR3 DNA reads as TGCGCCAGCAGTGAGTCCACCAAGACGCAGTTCTTC. Translation: CASSESTKTQFF.

This clonotype came up many times. This chain links TRBV7-2 with TRBJ2-1; D ambiguous. V was pared by 1 base and J by 5 bases, with 6 bases between. Germline V gene data show CDR1 as SGHTA and CDR2 as FQGNSA. This CDR3 is 13 amino acids long. The CDR3 bases are TGTGCCAGCAGCTTAGACATTCACAATGAGCAGTTCTTC. Amino acids: CASSLDIHNEQFF.

CDR3 bases: TGTGCCAGCAGTGGACCGGGGAGTCTACAAGAGACCCAGTACTTC. This translates into CASSGPGSLQETQYF. The gene calls are TRBV11-3 and TRBJ2-5; tentative D call: TRBD2 (5 bases). Looked up from germline, CDR1 is SGHNT and CDR2 is YENEEA. This CDR3 spans 15 amino acids. V was shortened by 6 bases and J by 2 bases, with 16 bases between the two germline ends.

This clonotype was recorded at least ten times. The chain recombines TRBV7-8 with TRBJ2-5; no clear D gene. This CDR3 contains 18 residues. V dropped 0 bases and J dropped 0 bases, with 17 bases sitting between them. CDR1 and CDR2 (germline): SGHVS, FQNEAQ. CDR3 nucleotides: TGTGCCAGCAGCTTAGCGCGTTGGAGATACTCCTACCAAGAGACCCAGTACTTC. Translation: CASSLARWRYSYQETQYF.

This clonotype came up a few times. This rearrangement joins TRBV29-1 to TRBJ1-1; unclear D gene. The CDR3 has 12 amino acids. The V end was cut by 1 base, the J end by 6 bases, with 9 bases between. CDR1 and CDR2 from the germline V gene are SQVTM and ANQGSEA. The CDR3 here is CSVEGTAAEAFF. The CDR3 DNA sequence: TGCAGCGTTGAAGGGACCGCCGCTGAAGCTTTCTTT.

This clonotype has only a few counts. The chain joins TRBV5-5 to TRBJ2-1; D possibly corresponds to TRBD1 (6 bases). The CDR3 contains 16 residues. V was cut by 4 bases and J by 4 bases, with 18 bases left in between. Per germline, CDR1 SGHKS and CDR2 YYEKEE (reference sequence). CDR3 residues: CASSPIGRDTYNEQFF. Written as DNA, the CDR3 is TGTGCCAGCAGCCCTATTGGCCGGGACACATACAATGAGCAGTTCTTC. The full variable domain, completed using reference TRBV5-5 and TRBJ2-1, is DAGVTQSPTHLIKTRGQQVTLRCSPISGHKSVSWYQQVLGQGPQFIFQYYEKEERGRGNFPDRFSARQFPNYSSELNVNALLLGDSALYLCASSPIGRDTYNEQFFGPGTRLTVL.

The chain carries TRBV7-9 and TRBJ2-6; D is unclear. Trimming removed 5 bases at V and 1 base at J, with 12 bases between. The CDR3 runs to 16 residues. Per the germline V gene, CDR1 is SEHNR and CDR2 is FQNEAQ (reference sequence). The CDR3 DNA is TGTGCCAGCAGCCTCTACCGTGTATCTGGGGCCAACGTCCTGACTTTC. Translating gives CASSLYRVSGANVLTF.

This clonotype was observed a few times. The J gene is TRBJ2-5, the V gene TRBV12-3 or TRBV12-4; D tentatively fits TRBD1 or TRBD2 (6 bases each). This CDR3 is 16 amino acids long. Deletions cut 0 bases from V and 4 bases from J, with 15 bases between. CDR3 protein: CASSLARGAQGETQYF. For the CDR3, the DNA is TGTGCCAGCAGTTTAGCGAGGGGGGCCCAGGGAGAGACCCAGTACTTC.

The V gene is TRBV6-2 or TRBV6-3, the J gene TRBJ1-1; D not certain. The CDR3 extends over 14 amino acids. Germline V gives CDR1 MNHEY, CDR2 SVGEGT. Trimming pared 2 bases from V and 1 base from J, leaving 8 bases between. The CDR3 DNA reads as TGTGCCAGCAGTTACGGAGACCAGAACACTGAAGCTTTCTTT. It is translated as CASSYGDQNTEAFF.

The chain couples TRBV6-2 or TRBV6-3 to TRBJ2-2, with D unclear. The CDR3 has 14 residues. V lost 6 bases to trimming and J lost 5 bases, with 13 bases between them. The germline gives CDR1 MNHEY, CDR2 SVGEGT. CDR3 loop: CASSSVDPTGELFF. The CDR3 DNA reads as TGTGCCAGCAGCTCAGTCGATCCAACCGGGGAGCTGTTTTTT.

The table lists this clonotype with a few counts. The CDR3: CASSDARRGSTEAFF. The CDR3, as DNA: TGTGCCAGCAGTGACGCTAGGAGGGGCTCGACTGAAGCTTTCTTT. The J gene is TRBJ1-1, the V gene TRBV25-1; TRBD1 is a possible D gene (5 bases). CDR1 is MGHDK and CDR2 is SYGVNS in the germline V gene. V shed 3 bases and J shed 5 bases, with 16 bases lying between them. The CDR3 contains 15 residues.

This clonotype was recorded at least ten times. The V call is TRBV7-2, the J call TRBJ2-7; tentatively, D is TRBD2 (5 bases). The V and J ends lost 1 base and 0 bases respectively, with 10 bases between them. CDR3 length equals 15 residues. The germline V gene has CDR1 SGHTA and CDR2 FQGNSA. Here the CDR3 DNA reads TGTGCCAGCAGCTTAGAATCCGGGATCTCCTACGAGCAGTACTTC. Protein: CASSLESGISYEQYF.

In its sample, this clonotype was seen a few times. V and J are TRBV7-2 and TRBJ2-1; D tentatively fits TRBD1 or TRBD2 (6 bases each). V dropped 2 bases and J dropped 8 bases, with 22 bases sitting between them. The CDR3 contains 17 residues. The V gene's germline CDR1 is SGHTA and CDR2 FQGNSA. The CDR3 sequence is CASSLRRNSGGGDEQFF. The DNA of the CDR3 is TGTGCCAGCAGCTTAAGACGGAATAGTGGAGGGGGTGATGAGCAGTTCTTC.

This clonotype was seen at least ten times. V and J are TRBV7-2 and TRBJ2-2; possibly TRBD1 for D (7 bases). Trimming removed 10 bases from V and 7 bases from J, with 13 bases in between. Looked up from germline, CDR1 is SGHTA and CDR2 is FQGNSA. The CDR3 is 12 residues long. CDR3 in DNA: TGTGCCACCCAGGGGGGCCACGGGGAGCTGTTTTTT. It codes for CATQGGHGELFF.

This chain connects TRBV4-3 to TRBJ1-2; D is uncertain. The CDR3 covers 16 residues. The germline V gene encodes CDR1 LGHNA and CDR2 YSLEER. With 0 bases removed from V and 5 bases from J, the gap between germline ends came to 16 bases. In DNA, the CDR3 is TGCGCCAGCAGCCAAGATCGCTGGGATTACCGGTATGGCTACACCTTC. It specifies CASSQDRWDYRYGYTF.